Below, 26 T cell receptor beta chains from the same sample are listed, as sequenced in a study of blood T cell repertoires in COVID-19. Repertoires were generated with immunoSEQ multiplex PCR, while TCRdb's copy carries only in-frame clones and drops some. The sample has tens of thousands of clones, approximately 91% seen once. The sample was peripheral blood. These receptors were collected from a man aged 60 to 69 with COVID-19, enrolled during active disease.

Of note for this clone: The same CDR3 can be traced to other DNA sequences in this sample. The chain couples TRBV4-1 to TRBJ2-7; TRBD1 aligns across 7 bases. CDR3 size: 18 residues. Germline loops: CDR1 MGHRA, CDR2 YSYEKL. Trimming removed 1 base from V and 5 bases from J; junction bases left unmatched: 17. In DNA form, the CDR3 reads TGCGCCAGCAGCCAAGTAACGGGCCGGGGCCGGGACAGCCACGAGCAGTACTTC. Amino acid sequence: CASSQVTGRGRDSHEQYF.

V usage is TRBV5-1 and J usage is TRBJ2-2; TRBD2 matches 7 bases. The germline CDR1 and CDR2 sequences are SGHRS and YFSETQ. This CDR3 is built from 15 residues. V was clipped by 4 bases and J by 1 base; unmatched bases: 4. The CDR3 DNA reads TGCGCCAGCAGCGCTCTAGCGGAGAACACCGGGGAGCTGTTTTTT. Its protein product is CASSALAENTGELFF.

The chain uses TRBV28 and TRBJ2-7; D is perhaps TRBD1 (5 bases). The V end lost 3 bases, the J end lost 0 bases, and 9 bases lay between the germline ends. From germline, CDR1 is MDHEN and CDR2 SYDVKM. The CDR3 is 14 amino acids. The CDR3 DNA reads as TGTGCCAGCAGTTTTTGGGGCCTCTCCTACGAGCAGTACTTC. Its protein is CASSFWGLSYEQYF.

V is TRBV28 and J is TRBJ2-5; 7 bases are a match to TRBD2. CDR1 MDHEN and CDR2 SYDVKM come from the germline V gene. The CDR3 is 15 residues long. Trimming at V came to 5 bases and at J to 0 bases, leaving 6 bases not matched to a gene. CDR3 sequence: CASSPQRDHQETQYF. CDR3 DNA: TGTGCCAGCAGTCCTCAGCGGGACCACCAAGAGACCCAGTACTTC.

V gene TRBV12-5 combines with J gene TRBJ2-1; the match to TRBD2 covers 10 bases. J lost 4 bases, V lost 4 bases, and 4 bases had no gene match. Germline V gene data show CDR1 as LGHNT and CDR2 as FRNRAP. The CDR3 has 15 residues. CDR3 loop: CASGYGTSDYNEQFF. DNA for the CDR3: TGTGCTAGTGGTTACGGGACTAGCGATTACAATGAGCAGTTCTTC. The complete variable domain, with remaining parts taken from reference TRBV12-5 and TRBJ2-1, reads DARVTQTPRHKVTEMGQEVTMRCQPILGHNTVFWYRQTMMQGLELLAYFRNRAPLDDSGMPKDRFSAEMPDATLATLKIQPSEPRDSAVYFCASGYGTSDYNEQFFGPGTRLTVL.

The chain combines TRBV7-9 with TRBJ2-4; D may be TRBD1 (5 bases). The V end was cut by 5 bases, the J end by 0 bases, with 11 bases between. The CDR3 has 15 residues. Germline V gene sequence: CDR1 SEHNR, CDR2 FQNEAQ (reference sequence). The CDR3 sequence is CASSRDSLAKNIQYF. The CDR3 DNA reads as TGTGCCAGCAGCCGAGACAGTTTAGCCAAAAACATTCAGTACTTC. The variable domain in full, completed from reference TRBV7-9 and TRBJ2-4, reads DTGVSQNPRHKITKRGQNVTFRCDPISEHNRLYWYRQTLGQGPEFLTYFQNEAQLEKSRLLSDRFSAERPKGSFSTLEIQRTEQGDSAMYLCASSRDSLAKNIQYFGAGTRLSVL.

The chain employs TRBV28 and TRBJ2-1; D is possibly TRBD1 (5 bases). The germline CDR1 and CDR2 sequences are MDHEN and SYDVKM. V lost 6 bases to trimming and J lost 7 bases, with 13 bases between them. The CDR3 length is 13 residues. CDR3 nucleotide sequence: TGTGCCAGCAGCCGCCCAGGGCGGAATGAGCAGTTCTTC. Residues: CASSRPGRNEQFF.

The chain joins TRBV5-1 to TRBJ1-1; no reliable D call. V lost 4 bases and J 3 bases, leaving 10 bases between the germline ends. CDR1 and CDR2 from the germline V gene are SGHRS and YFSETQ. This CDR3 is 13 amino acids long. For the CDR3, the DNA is TGCGCCAGCAGCCCTTTGAGCTACACTGAAGCTTTCTTT. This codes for CASSPLSYTEAFF.

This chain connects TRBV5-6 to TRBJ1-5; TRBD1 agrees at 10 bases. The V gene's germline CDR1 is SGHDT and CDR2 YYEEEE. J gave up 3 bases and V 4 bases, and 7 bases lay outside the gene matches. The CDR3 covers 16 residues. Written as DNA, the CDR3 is TGTGCCAGCAGCCTGACGACAGGGGGCTTCAATCAGCCCCAGCATTTT. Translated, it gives CASSLTTGGFNQPQHF.

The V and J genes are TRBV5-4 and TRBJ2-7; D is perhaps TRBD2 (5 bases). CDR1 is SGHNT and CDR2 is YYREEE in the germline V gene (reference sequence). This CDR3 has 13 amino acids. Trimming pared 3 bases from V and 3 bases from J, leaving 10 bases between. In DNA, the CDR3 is TGTGCCAGCAGCTGGGCGAGGGACTACGAGCAGTACTTC. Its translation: CASSWARDYEQYF.

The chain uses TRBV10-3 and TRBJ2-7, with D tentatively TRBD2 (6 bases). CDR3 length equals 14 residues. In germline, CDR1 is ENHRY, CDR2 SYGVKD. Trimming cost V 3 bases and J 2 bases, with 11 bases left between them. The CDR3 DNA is TGTGCCATCAGTGAAGCGGGCCGTCCCTACGAGCAGTACTTC. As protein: CAISEAGRPYEQYF.

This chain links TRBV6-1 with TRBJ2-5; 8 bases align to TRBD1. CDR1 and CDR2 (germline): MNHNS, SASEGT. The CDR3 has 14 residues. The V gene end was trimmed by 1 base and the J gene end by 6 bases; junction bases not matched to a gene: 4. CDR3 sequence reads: CASSEGTGRQTQYF. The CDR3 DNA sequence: TGTGCCAGCAGTGAAGGGACAGGGAGACAGACCCAGTACTTC.

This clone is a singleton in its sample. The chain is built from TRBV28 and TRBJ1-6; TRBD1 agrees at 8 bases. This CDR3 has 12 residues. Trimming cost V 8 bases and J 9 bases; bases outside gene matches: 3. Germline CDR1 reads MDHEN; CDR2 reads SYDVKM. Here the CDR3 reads CASATGGSPLHF. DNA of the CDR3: TGTGCCAGCGCTACAGGGGGTTCACCCCTCCACTTT. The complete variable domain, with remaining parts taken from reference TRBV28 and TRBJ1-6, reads DVKVTQSSRYLVKRTGEKVFLECVQDMDHENMFWYRQDPGLGLRLIYFSYDVKMKEKGDIPEGYSVSREKKERFSLILESASTNQTSMYLCASATGGSPLHFGNGTRLTVT.

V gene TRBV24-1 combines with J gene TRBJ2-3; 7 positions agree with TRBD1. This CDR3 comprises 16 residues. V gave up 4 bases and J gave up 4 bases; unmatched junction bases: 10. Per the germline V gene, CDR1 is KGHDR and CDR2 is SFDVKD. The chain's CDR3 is CATSDPDRDGADTQYF. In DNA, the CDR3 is TGTGCCACCAGTGACCCCGACAGGGACGGGGCAGATACGCAGTATTTT.

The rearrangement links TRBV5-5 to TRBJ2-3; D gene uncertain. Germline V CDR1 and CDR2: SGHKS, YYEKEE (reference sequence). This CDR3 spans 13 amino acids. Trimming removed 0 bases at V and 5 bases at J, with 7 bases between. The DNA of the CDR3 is TGTGCCAGCAGCTTGGCCCCAGGAGATACGCAGTATTTT. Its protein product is CASSLAPGDTQYF.

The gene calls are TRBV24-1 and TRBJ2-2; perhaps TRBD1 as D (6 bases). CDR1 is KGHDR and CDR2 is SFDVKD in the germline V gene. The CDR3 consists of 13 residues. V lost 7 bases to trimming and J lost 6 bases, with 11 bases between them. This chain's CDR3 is CATRRGLAGELFF. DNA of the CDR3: TGTGCCACCAGGAGGGGGTTGGCCGGGGAGCTGTTTTTT.

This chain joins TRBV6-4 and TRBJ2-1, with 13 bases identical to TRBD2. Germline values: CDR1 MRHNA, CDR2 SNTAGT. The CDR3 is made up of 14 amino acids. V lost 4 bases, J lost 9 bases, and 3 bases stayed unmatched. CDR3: CASSAGTSGTEQFF. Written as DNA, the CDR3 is TGTGCCAGCAGTGCCGGGACTAGCGGGACTGAGCAGTTCTTC.

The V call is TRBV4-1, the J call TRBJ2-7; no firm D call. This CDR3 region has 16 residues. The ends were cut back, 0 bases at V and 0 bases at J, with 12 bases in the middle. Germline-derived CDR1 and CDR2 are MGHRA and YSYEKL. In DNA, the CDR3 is TGCGCCAGCAGCCAAGAATCTATTACGATCTCCTACGAGCAGTACTTC. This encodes CASSQESITISYEQYF.

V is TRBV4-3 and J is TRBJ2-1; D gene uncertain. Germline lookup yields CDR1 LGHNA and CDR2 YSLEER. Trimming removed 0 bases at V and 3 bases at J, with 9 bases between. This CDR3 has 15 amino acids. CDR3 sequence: CASSQDLGLYNEQFF. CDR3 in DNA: TGCGCCAGCAGCCAAGATTTGGGCCTCTACAATGAGCAGTTCTTC.

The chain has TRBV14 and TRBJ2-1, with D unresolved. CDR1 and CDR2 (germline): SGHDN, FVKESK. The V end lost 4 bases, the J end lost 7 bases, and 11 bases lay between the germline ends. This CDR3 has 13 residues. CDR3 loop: CASSLTQVNEQFF. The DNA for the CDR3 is TGTGCCAGCAGCCTAACTCAAGTGAATGAGCAGTTCTTC.

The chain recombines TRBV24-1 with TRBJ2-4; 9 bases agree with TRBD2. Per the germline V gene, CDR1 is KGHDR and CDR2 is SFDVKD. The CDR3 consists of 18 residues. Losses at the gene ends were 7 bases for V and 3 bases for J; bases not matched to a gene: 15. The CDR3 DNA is TGTGCCACCAGATCGGGGCTAGCGGGACGGCTAGGCAAAAACATTCAGTACTTC. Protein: CATRSGLAGRLGKNIQYF.

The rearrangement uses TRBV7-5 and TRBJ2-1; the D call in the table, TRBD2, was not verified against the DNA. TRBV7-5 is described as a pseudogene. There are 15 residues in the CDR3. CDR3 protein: CARSSRTSGLNEQFF. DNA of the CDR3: TGTGCCAGAAGCTCCCGGACTAGCGGGCTGAATGAGCAGTTCTTC.

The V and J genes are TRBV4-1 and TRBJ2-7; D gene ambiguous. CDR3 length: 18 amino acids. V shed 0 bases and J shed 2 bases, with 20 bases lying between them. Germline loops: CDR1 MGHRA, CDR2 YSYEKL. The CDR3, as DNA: TGCGCCAGCAGCCAAGAGCCCCTTGGGCGCCCGACCACCTACGAGCAGTACTTC. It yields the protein CASSQEPLGRPTTYEQYF.

As DNA, the CDR3 is TGTGCCAGCAGCCCGGCAGACAGGGATTACGAGCAGTACTTC. Its translation: CASSPADRDYEQYF. This rearrangement joins TRBV14 to TRBJ2-7, with TRBD1 matching 7 bases. The V segment lost 4 bases and the J segment 4 bases; nucleotides outside the gene matches: 7. Germline CDR1 is SGHDN and CDR2 is FVKESK. The CDR3 has 14 amino acids.

The CDR3 DNA reads TGTGCCAGCAGCACTGGAGTGGCCGGCTCCGGCGGCTACACCTTC. Its protein product is CASSTGVAGSGGYTF. V is TRBV7-6 and J is TRBJ1-2; D is undetermined. CDR1 is SGHVS and CDR2 is FNYEAQ in the germline V gene. The ends were cut back, 5 bases at V and 8 bases at J, with 21 bases in the middle. The CDR3 sequence is 15 residues long.

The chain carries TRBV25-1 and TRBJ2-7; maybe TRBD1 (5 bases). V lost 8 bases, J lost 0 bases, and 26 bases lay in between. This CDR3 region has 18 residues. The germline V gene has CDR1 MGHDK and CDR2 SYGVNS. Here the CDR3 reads CASEKGVLGQTDSYEQYF. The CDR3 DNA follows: TGTGCCAGCGAGAAAGGGGTTCTGGGGCAGACAGACTCCTACGAGCAGTACTTC.